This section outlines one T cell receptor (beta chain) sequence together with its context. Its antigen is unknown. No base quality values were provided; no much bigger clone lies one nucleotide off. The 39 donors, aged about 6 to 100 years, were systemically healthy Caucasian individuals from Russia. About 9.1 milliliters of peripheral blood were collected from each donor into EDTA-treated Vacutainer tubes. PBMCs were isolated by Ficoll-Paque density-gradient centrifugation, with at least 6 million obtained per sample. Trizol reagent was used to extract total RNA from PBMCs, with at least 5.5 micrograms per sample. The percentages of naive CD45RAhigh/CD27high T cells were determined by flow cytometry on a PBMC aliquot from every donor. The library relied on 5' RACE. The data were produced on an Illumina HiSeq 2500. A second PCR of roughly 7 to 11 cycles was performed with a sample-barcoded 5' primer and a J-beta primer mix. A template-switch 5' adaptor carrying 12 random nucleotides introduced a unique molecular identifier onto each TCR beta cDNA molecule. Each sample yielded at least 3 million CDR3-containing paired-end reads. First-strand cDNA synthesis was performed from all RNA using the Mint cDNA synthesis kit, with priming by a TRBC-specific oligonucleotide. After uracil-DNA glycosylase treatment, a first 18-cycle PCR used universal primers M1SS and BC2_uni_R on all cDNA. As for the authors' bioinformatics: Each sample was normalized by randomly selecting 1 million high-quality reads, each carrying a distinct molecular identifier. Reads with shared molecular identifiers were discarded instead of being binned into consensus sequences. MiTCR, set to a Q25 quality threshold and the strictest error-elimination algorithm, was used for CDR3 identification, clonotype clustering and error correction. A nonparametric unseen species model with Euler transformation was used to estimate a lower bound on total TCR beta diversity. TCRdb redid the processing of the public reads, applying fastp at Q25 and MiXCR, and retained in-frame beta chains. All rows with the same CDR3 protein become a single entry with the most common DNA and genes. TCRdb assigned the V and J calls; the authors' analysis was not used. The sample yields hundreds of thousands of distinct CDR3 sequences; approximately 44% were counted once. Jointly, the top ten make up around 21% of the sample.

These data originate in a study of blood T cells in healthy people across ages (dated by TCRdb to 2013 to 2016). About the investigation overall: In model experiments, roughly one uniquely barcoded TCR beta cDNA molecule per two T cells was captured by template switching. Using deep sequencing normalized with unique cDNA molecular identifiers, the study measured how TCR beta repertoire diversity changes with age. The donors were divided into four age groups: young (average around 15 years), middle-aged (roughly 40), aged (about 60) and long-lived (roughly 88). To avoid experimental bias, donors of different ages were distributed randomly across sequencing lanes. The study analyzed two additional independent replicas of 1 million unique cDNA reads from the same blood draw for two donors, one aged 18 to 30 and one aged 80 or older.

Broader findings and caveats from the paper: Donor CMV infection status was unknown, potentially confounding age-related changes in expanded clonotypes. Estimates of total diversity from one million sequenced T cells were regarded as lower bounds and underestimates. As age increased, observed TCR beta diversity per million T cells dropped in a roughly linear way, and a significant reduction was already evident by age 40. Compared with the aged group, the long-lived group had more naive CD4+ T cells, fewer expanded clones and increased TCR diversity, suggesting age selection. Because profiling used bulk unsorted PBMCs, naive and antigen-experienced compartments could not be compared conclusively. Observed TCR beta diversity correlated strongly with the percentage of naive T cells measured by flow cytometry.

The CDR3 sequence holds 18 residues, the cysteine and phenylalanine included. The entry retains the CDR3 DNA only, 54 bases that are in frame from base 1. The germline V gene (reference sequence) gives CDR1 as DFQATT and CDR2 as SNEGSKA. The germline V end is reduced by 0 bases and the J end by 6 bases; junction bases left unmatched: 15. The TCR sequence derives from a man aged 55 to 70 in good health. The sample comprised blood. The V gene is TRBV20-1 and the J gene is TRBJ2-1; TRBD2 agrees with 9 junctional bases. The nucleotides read TGCAGTGCTAGAGATCCCGGCTGGCGGGGGGGCGATGGCAATGAGCAGTTCTTC. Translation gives CSARDPGWRGGDGNEQFF.